This T cell receptor (beta chain) was identified in a study of long-term antiretroviral therapy in people with HIV. Study observations and caveats: ART adherence, viral resistance and therapy changes went unrecorded. Repertoire dominance by clones expanded before ART was seen at all time points. Post-ART diversity increased but stayed below transplant donor controls.

Details on this clone: Its antigen remains unknown.

Running of the v3.0 immunoSEQ assay took place at survey level. This table comes from immunoSEQ multiplex PCR, and its TCRdb copy is limited to in-frame clones, with some not included. The sample has about 20,000 clones; approximately 88% are singletons. Without exception, participants with HIV were treated in the United States. The sample in question was unsorted PBMCs, obtained 1.2 years after starting antiretroviral therapy. The sequence came from a middle-aged woman with HIV.

The DNA of the CDR3 is TGTGCCAGCAGCTTAGCGTTAGCTGAAGCTTTCTTT. Residues: CASSLALAEAFF. The chain carries TRBV7-8 and TRBJ1-1, with D unclear. The CDR3 covers 12 residues. From germline, CDR1 is SGHVS and CDR2 FQNEAQ. V dropped 0 bases and J dropped 6 bases, with 5 bases sitting between them.